This TCR beta chain was recorded in a study of cytomegalovirus exposure and HLA in healthy donors. Across the whole study: Among the roughly 370 genotyped donors, approximately 81% were placed in the Caucasian-associated ancestry cluster. Study-level results: Later, an analysis found that common viral pathogens appeared to be linked with several of the most significant clusters. In all likelihood, a cluster of highly shared sequence variants was a sequencing artifact.

CDR1 and CDR2 from the germline V gene are SGHVS and FQNEAQ. The V and J ends lost 5 bases and 4 bases, in that order; junction bases with no gene match: 5. This CDR3 is built from 15 residues. The PCR used 60 Vbeta and 13 Jbeta primers. Profiled with immunoSEQ multiplex PCR; TCRdb holds only in-frame clones, not every one. The table lists 90,000 to 150,000 clones, 60% to 85% of them singletons. Regarding this clone: Its antigen is not known.

Sequences were obtained from PBMCs. The TCR was taken from a man between 50 and 59 years old in good health and CMV-seropositive. This chain joins TRBV7-8 and TRBJ2-1, with 10 bases aligning to TRBD2. CDR3 bases: TGTGCCAGCAGCCGAGGGACTAGCGTTTACAATGAGCAGTTCTTC. Translation gives CASSRGTSVYNEQFF.